This T cell receptor (beta chain) comes out of a study of T-cell reconstitution after alpha-beta-depleted transplantation in children. Study-level results: There were reportedly several hundred expanded graft clones from which alpha-beta T cells came about two months after transplant.

This clonotype was counted a few times. The antigen remains unidentified. V was shortened by 5 bases and J by 3 bases, with 13 bases between the two germline ends. The germline CDR1 and CDR2 sequences are MDHEN and SYDVKM. CDR3 length equals 14 residues. Preparing the TCRbeta library involved the use of unique molecular identifiers. Each CDR3 protein gets one entry after TCRdb re-called the PCR reads with MiXCR. In the table there are 450,000 to 700,000 distinct CDR3 sequences, 27% of which are singletons. The sequence derives from a boy less than two years old with Wiskott-Aldrich syndrome, due to receive a stem cell transplant. The genes are TRBV28 and TRBJ2-5; D is unresolved. This sample comprised PBMCs, obtained before TCRalphabeta/CD19-depleted stem cell transplant. This CDR3 is CASSTLVLEETQYF. CDR3 in DNA: TGTGCCAGCAGTACCTTGGTTCTAGAAGAGACCCAGTACTTC.